The following is a TCR beta chain sequence with its context. This clonotype showed up many times. Its recognized antigen is unknown. Base qualities were left out, and no much larger clone turns up one base away. This specimen belongs to a study of regulatory T cells in long-lasting Graves disease (dated by TCRdb to about 2021). Regarding the research as a whole: Newly diagnosed Graves' disease patients had taken antithyroid drugs for less than 3 months. Persistent Graves' disease patients were compared with newly diagnosed Graves' disease patients by peripheral blood TCR sequencing and RNA sequencing. The study was registered as a clinical trial and conducted in China. A total of some 35 samples underwent TCR sequencing: roughly 13 from persistent and 20 from newly diagnosed Graves' disease patients. What the study reported, not specific to this receptor: Preferential use of TRBV28, TRBJ1-2 and TRBJ2-5 was observed in persistent disease, whereas TRBV20-1 and TRBJ2-1 were favored in newly diagnosed disease. The small sample size was acknowledged by the authors as a limitation that may reduce accuracy. Because the primary lesion, thyroid tissue, could not be accessed, the study looked at peripheral blood alone. Compared with newly diagnosed patients, patients with persistent Graves' disease had lower TCR Shannon entropy and fewer highly expanded clones, which suggests clonal expansion. More public clonotypes were shared among persistent patients (2,741) than among newly diagnosed patients (966). Sequencing and analysis were limited to the TCR beta chain.

Reading the label with the study, this specimen's time point is: newly diagnosed GD, antithyroid drugs for less than 3 months. For both TCR sequencing and RNA sequencing, RNA was extracted from PBMCs using TRIzol. The diagnosis of Graves' disease followed American Thyroid Association guidelines. Patients for the study were recruited at an endocrinology department in Xi'an, China. Each patient gave 9 to 10 milliliters of peripheral blood, collected in an EDTA anticoagulant tube. Ficoll Paque Plus density gradient separation was used to isolate PBMCs, and no additional T cell sorting was done. An Agilent 2100 Bioanalyzer and agarose gel were used to check RNA quality, while a NanoDrop 2000 measured RNA concentration. The CDR3 covers 11 residues, taking in both the cysteine and the phenylalanine. Here the CDR3 DNA is all that survives: 33 bases in frame from base 1. V lost 0 bases and J lost 9 bases; the stretch between them is 7 bases long. For CDR1 and CDR2, the germline V gene lists SGHRS and YFSETQ.

Receptor amplification or capture employed multiplex PCR. The instrument given in TCRdb is Illumina HiSeq 4000. TCR beta libraries were built with iRepertoire HTBI primers and Arm-PCR amplification of CDR3 regions. Before sequencing, the PCR products underwent gel purification. Per the original workflow: A total of 62 TRBV and about 13 TRBJ segments were identified across samples and were used for gene usage analysis of CDR3 amino acid clonotypes. COPE and FqMerger were used to merge filtered high-quality paired reads into contigs. BLAST was used to align contigs to the IMGT TRBV, TRBD and TRBJ reference genes, and CDR3 was defined following IMGT. Any clonotype with a frequency above 0.1% was counted as a highly expanded clone. Shannon entropy was used to measure repertoire diversity, and the Gini coefficient was used to measure V-J evenness. Clonotypes shared by more than one individual were considered public. Starting from the raw public reads, TCRdb applied fastp trimming at Q25, assembled clones with MiXCR and retained in-frame beta chains. All rows with the same CDR3 protein become a single entry with the most common DNA and genes. These V and J calls derive from TCRdb rather than the authors' analysis. This sample is represented by 360,000 or so distinct CDR3 sequences; roughly 10% of them were singletons. Approximately 17% of the sample rests with the top ten.

The same data also went into a second study, on T cells in Graves' hyperthyroidism and ophthalmopathy. The second investigation adds: Graves' hyperthyroidism was defined as stable when no progression to ophthalmopathy occurred over 18 months of follow-up. The hyperthyroidism patients were between 18 and 65 years old and newly diagnosed, with a disease duration of less than 2 months. Any patient with an uncontrolled infection, another autoimmune disease, pregnancy or lactation was excluded. Diagnoses were based on clinical symptoms, serum thyroxine and TRAb, thyroid ultrasound and orbital computed tomography. For the first round of RT-PCR on the TCR CDR3, the HTBI primer set was used together with the Qiagen OneStep RT-PCR kit. Most expanded thyroid clonotypes (frequency above 0.001) were also detected in blood, suggesting blood repertoires may reflect thyroid immune responses. In cross-validation, a model built on a 13 V-J signature told ophthalmopathy apart from stable hyperthyroidism with 85% to 90% sensitivity and 81% to 82% specificity, and in testing the same model reached 80%/75%. In validation, the model predicted progression to ophthalmopathy a median of approximately 6.3 months before onset, with 70% to 71% sensitivity and about 72% specificity. To identify distinguishing TCR V-J signatures, a discovery cohort of around 100 patients was used, comprising approximately 40 with Graves' ophthalmopathy and 57 with stable Graves' hyperthyroidism. Prospective prediction of ophthalmopathy was tested in an independent validation cohort of approximately 19 hyperthyroidism patients and 15 to 17 patients who later progressed to ophthalmopathy. The 100 or so discovery patients were divided at random into training and test sets in a 7:3 ratio. In several Graves' hyperthyroidism patients, the study also compared T-cell repertoires from thyroid tissue with T-cell repertoires from blood. Once sampling was done, hyperthyroidism patients were given methimazole at a starting dose of 30 mg daily, whereas ophthalmopathy patients were given high-dose intravenous methylprednisolone. The libraries were constructed in a second round of multiplex PCR and then size-selected and purified. The libraries were sequenced on an Illumina HiSeq2000 using paired-end 100 bp reads. SOAPnuke was used to process the raw data, with reads discarded if the reads contained adapters or uncalled bases, had a mean Phred below 15, or lacked an exact constant-primer or identifier match. High-quality paired reads were merged with COPE v1.2.5, and unique nucleotide sequences were defined as clonotypes. MiTCR v1.1 was used to align the clonotypes against IMGT TRBV, TRBD and TRBJ reference segments. Analysis was restricted to V-J combinations with a frequency above 0.0001, which covered about 99% of repertoires. The TCS score was defined as the ratio of F50 (clonal expansion) to E x V (chaos), calculated using BLOSUM62-based TCRdist between CDR3 peptides within each V-J. Welch's t-statistics and random forest reduced around 520 V-J features to about 12, which were used in a naive Bayes classifier (R e1071). No statistical method was used to set the sample size in advance, and investigators knew the group allocation. TCR Vbeta CDR3 sequencing of around 130 peripheral blood samples (over 40 ophthalmopathy, roughly 74 hyperthyroidism and some 17 progressor patients) is reported in the paper.

The sequenced sample was peripheral blood mononuclear cells (PBMCs), obtained at new diagnosis, from a patient treated with antithyroid drugs. The chain uses TRBV5-1 and TRBJ2-7; no D gene is confidently identified. This receptor was taken from a young woman with Graves disease. Donor details come from another sample of the same person, matched by shared clones. The CDR3 region has the sequence CASSLESRQYF. The DNA is as follows: TGCGCCAGCAGCTTGGAGTCCCGGCAGTACTTC.